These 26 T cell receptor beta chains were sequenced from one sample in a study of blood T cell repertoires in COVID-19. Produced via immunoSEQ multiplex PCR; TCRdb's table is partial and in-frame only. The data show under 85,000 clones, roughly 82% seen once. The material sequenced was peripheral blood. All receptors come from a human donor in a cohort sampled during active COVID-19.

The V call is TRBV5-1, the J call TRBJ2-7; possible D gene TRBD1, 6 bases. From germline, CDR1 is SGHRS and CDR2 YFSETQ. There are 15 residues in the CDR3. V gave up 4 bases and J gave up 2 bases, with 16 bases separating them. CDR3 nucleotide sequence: TGCGCCAGCAGCCCTGACCCGACAGGTACCTACGAGCAGTACTTC. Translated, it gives CASSPDPTGTYEQYF.

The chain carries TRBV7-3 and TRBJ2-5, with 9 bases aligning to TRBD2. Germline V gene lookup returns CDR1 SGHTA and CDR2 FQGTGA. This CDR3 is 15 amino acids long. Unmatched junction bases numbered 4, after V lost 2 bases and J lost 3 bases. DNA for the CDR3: TGTGCCAGCAGCTTAGGTCTAGCGGGGAAAGAGACCCAGTACTTC. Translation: CASSLGLAGKETQYF.

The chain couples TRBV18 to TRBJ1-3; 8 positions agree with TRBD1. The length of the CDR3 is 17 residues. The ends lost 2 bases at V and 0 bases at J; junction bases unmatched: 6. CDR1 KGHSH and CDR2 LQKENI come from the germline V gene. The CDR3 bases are TGTGCCAGCTCACCAAGGGGACAGGTGGGCTCTGGAAACACCATATATTTT. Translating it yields CASSPRGQVGSGNTIYF.

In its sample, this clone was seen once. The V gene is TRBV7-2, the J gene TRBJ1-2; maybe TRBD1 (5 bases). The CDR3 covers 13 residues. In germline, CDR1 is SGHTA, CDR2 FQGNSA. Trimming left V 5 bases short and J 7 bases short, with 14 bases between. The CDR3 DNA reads TGTGCCAGCAGCCTGGAGGGGAGGGCTGGCTACACCTTC. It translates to CASSLEGRAGYTF.

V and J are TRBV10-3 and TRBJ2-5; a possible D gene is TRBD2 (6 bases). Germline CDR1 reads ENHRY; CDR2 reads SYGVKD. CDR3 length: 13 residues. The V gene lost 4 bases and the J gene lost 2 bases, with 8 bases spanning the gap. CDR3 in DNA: TGTGCCATCAGTGGTGCGGGGCAAGAGACCCAGTACTTC. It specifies CAISGAGQETQYF.

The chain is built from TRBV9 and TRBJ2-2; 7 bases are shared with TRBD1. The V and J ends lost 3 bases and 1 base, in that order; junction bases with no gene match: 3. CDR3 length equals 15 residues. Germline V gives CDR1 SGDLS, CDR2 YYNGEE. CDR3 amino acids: CASSGQGGNTGELFF. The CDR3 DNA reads TGTGCCAGCAGCGGACAGGGTGGGAACACCGGGGAGCTGTTTTTT.

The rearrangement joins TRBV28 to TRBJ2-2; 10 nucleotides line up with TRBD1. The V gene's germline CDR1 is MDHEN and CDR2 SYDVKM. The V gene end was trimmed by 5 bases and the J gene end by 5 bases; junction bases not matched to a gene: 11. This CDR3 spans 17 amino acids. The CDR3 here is CASSLTRDRGKTGELFF. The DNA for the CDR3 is TGTGCCAGCAGTCTAACCCGGGACAGGGGCAAGACCGGGGAGCTGTTTTTT.

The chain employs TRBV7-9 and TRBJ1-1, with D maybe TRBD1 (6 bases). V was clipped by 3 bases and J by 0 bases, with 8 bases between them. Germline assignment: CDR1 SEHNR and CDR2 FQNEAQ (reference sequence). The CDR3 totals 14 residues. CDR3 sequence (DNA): TGTGCCAGCAGCTTTTGGACAGTGAACACTGAAGCTTTCTTT. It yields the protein CASSFWTVNTEAFF. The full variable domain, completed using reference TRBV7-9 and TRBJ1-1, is DTGVSQNPRHKITKRGQNVTFRCDPISEHNRLYWYRQTLGQGPEFLTYFQNEAQLEKSRLLSDRFSAERPKGSFSTLEIQRTEQGDSAMYLCASSFWTVNTEAFFGQGTRLTVV.

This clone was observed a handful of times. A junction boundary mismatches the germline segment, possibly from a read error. The CDR3 here is CASSYGRERYF. The CDR3, as DNA: TGTGCCAGCAGTTACGGGAGGGAGCGGTACTTC. The V call is TRBV6-5, the J call TRBJ2-7, with 7 bases identical to TRBD2. The CDR3 runs 11 residues. Germline lookup yields CDR1 MNHEY and CDR2 SVGAGI.

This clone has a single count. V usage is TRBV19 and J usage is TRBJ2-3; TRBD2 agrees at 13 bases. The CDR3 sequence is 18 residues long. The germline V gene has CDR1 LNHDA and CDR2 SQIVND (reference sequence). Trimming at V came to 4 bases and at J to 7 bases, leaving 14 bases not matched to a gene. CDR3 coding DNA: TGTGCCAGTAGTAACGGACTAGCGGGGGAGCTAAGAGGAAATACGCAGTATTTT. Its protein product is CASSNGLAGELRGNTQYF.

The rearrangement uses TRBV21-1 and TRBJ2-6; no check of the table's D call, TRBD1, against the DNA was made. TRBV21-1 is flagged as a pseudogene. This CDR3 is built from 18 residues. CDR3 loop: CASSPRDTLSSGANVLTF. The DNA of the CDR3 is TGTGCCAGCAGCCCTCGGGACACCCTATCCTCTGGGGCCAACGTCCTGACTTTC.

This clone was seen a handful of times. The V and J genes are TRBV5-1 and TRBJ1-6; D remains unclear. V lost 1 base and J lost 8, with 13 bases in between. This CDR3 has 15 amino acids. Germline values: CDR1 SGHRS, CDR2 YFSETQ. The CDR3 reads CASSLIVAHDSPLHF. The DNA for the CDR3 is TGCGCCAGCAGCTTGATCGTGGCACATGATTCACCCCTCCACTTT.

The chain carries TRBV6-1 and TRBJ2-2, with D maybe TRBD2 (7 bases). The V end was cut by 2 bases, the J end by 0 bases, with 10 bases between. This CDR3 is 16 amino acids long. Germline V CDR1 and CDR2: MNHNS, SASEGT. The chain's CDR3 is CASSERGGANTGELFF. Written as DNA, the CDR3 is TGTGCCAGCAGTGAAAGGGGGGGCGCGAACACCGGGGAGCTGTTTTTT.

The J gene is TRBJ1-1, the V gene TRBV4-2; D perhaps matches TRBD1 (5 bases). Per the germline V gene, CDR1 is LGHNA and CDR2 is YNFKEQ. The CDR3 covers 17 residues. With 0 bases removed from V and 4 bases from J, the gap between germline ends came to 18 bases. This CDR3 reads CASSQDRSTEGVTEAFF. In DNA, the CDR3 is TGTGCCAGCAGCCAAGATCGTTCAACGGAAGGGGTCACTGAAGCTTTCTTT.

The CDR3 is CASSEAFNLDSILSVKPQHF. Here the CDR3 DNA reads TGTGCCAGCAGTGAAGCGTTTAATTTGGACTCCATACTTTCAGTCAAGCCCCAGCATTTT. This chain joins TRBV2 and TRBJ1-5; D ambiguous. V was pared by 0 bases and J by 8 bases, with 29 bases between. This CDR3 comprises 20 residues. CDR1 SNHLY and CDR2 FYNNEI come from the germline V gene.

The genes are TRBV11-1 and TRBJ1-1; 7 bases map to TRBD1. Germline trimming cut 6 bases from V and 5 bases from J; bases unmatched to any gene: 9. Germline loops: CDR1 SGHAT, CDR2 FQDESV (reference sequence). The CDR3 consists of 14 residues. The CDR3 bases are TGTGCCAGCAGGCCCACAAGGGGGCGAACTGAAGCTTTCTTT. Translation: CASRPTRGRTEAFF.

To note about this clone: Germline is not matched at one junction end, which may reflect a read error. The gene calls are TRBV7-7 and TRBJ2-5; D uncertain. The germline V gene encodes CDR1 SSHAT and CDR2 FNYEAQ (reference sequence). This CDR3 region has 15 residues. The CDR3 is CASSLSQSMRETQYF. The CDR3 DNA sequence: TGTGCTAGCAGCTTAAGTCAGAGTATGAGGGAGACCCAGTACTTC.

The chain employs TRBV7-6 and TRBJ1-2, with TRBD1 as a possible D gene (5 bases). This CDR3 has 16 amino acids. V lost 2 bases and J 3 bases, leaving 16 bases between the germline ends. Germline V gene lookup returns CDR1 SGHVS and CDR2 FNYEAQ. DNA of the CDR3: TGTGCCAGCAGCTTAAAACCCGGGGGGTTGGACTATGGCTACACCTTC. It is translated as CASSLKPGGLDYGYTF.

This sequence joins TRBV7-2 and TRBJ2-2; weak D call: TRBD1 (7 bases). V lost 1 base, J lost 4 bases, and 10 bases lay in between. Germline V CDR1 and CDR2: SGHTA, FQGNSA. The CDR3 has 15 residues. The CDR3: CASSLGQGGTGELFF. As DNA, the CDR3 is TGTGCCAGCAGCTTAGGGCAGGGGGGCACCGGGGAGCTGTTTTTT. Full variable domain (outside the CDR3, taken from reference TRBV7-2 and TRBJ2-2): GAGVSQSPSNKVTEKGKDVELRCDPISGHTALYWYRQSLGQGLEFLIYFQGNSAPDKSGLPSDRFSAERTGGSVSTLTIQRTQQEDSAVYLCASSLGQGGTGELFFGEGSRLTVL.

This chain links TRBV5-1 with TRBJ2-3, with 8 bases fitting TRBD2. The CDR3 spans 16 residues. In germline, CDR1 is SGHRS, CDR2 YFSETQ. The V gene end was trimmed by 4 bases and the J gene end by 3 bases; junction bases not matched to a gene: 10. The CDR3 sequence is CASSPRAGGVTDTQYF. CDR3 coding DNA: TGCGCCAGCAGCCCCCGGGCCGGGGGGGTTACAGATACGCAGTATTTT.

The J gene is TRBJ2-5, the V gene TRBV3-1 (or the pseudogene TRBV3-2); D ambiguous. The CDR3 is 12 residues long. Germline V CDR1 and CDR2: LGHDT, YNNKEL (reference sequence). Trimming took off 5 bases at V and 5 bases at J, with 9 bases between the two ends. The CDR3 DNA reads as TGTGCCAGCAGCACGCCACGGGAGACCCAGTACTTC. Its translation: CASSTPRETQYF.

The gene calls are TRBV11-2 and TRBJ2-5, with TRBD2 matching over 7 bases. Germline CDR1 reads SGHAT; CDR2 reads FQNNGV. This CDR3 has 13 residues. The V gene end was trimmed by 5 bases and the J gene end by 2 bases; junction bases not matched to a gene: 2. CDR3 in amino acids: CASSGTTQETQYF. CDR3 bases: TGTGCCAGCAGCGGGACTACACAAGAGACCCAGTACTTC. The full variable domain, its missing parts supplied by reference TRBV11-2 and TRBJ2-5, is EAGVAQSPRYKIIEKRQSVAFWCNPISGHATLYWYQQILGQGPKLLIQFQNNGVVDDSQLPKDRFSAERLKGVDSTLKIQPAKLEDSAVYLCASSGTTQETQYFGPGTRLLVL.

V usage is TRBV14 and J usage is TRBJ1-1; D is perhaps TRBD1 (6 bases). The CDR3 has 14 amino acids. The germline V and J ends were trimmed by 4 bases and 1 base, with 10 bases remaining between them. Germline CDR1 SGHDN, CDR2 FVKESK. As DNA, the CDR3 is TGTGCCAGCAGCCGACCGGGACAGAACACTGAAGCTTTCTTT. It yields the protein CASSRPGQNTEAFF.

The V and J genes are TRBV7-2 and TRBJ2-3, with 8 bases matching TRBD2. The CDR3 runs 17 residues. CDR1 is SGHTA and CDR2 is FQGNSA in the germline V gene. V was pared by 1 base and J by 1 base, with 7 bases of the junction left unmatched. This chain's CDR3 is CASSLGVAGSGTDTQYF. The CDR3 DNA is TGTGCCAGCAGCTTAGGAGTAGCGGGGTCCGGCACAGATACGCAGTATTTT.

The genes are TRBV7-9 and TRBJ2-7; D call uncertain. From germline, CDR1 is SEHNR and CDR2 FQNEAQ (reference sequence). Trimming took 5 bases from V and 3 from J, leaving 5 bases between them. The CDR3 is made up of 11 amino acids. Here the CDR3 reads CASSRLYEQYF. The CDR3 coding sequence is TGTGCCAGCAGCCGTCTCTACGAGCAGTACTTC. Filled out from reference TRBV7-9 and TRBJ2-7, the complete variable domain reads DTGVSQNPRHKITKRGQNVTFRCDPISEHNRLYWYRQTLGQGPEFLTYFQNEAQLEKSRLLSDRFSAERPKGSFSTLEIQRTEQGDSAMYLCASSRLYEQYFGPGTRLTVT.

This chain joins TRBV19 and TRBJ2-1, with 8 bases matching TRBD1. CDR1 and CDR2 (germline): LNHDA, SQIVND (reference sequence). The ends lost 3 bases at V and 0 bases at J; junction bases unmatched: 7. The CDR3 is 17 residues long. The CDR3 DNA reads TGTGCCAGTAGTATCGGGACAGGCCTTTTCTCCTACAATGAGCAGTTCTTC. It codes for CASSIGTGLFSYNEQFF. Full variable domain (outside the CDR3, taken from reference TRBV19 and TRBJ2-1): DGGITQSPKYLFRKEGQNVTLSCEQNLNHDAMYWYRQDPGQGLRLIYYSQIVNDFQKGDIAEGYSVSREKKESFPLTVTSAQKNPTAFYLCASSIGTGLFSYNEQFFGPGTRLTVL.